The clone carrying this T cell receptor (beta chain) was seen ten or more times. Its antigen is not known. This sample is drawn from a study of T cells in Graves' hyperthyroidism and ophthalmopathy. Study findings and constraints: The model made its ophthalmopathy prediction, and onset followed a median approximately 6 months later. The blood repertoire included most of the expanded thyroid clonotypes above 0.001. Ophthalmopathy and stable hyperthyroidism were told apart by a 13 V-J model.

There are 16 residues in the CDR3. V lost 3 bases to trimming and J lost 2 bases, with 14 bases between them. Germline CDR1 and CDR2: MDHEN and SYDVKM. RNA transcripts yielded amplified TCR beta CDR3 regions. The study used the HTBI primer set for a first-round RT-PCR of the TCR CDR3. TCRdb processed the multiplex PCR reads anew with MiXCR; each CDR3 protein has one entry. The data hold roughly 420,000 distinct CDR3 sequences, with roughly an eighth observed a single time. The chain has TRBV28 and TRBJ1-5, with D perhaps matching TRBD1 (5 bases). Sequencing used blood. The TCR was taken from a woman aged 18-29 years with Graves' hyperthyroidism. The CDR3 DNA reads TGTGCCAGCAGTTTTCGACCCACGGGGGGCAATCAGCCCCAGCATTTT. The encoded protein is CASSFRPTGGNQPQHF.